These T cell receptor beta chains were read from a single sample in a study of cytomegalovirus exposure and HLA in healthy donors. The data were produced by immunoSEQ multiplex PCR, yet TCRdb's version contains in-frame clones alone and is incomplete. The data hold 150,000 to 200,000 clones, with roughly 80% observed a single time. The source material was PBMCs. These receptors came from a woman in her 30s in good health and CMV-seronegative. Each CDR3 is given with its conserved first and last residue. D genes are given only for firm matches. Clone size is given for some rows only: seen once, a few or many times, or a class if the clone is expanded.

V gene	D gene	clone size	J gene	CDR3 DNA	CDR3 protein
TRBV27	NA	NA	TRBJ2-7	TGTGCCAGCAGTCCCTCGGGGGTAGCGACCTACGAGCAGTACTTC	CASSPSGVATYEQYF
TRBV7-9	NA	NA	TRBJ1-4	TGTGCCAGCAGCCTCGATACTTCACGGGAAAAACTGTTTTTT	CASSLDTSREKLFF
TRBV13	TRBD1	NA	TRBJ2-7	TGTGCCAGCAGCGTCTTGGGCCAGGGGGCGCACGAGCAGTACTTC	CASSVLGQGAHEQYF
TRBV19	NA	NA	TRBJ1-2	TGTGCCAGTAGTAGGGCCGTTGGGGGCTACACCTTC	CASSRAVGGYTF
TRBV2	NA	NA	TRBJ2-7	TGTGCCAGCAGTGTGTTGGGGGGAGTAGGGTCCTACGAGCAGTACTTC	CASSVLGGVGSYEQYF
TRBV2	TRBD1	few	TRBJ2-7	TGTGCCAGCCGGGGAGACAGGGGAATTTACGAGCAGTACTTC	CASRGDRGIYEQYF
TRBV30	TRBD1	NA	TRBJ1-6	TGTGCCTGGGGTAGCGGACAGGTCTCACCCCTCCACTTT	CAWGSGQVSPLHF
TRBV27	NA	NA	TRBJ1-5	TGTGCCAGCGGGAAACAGGGTTCTATTGGCAATCAGCCCCAGCATTTT	CASGKQGSIGNQPQHF
TRBV7-9	NA	NA	TRBJ2-2	TGTGCCAGAGGAGGGACCACGGGCACCGGGGAGCTGTTTTTT	CARGGTTGTGELFF
TRBV6-5	NA	NA	TRBJ2-2	TGTGCCAGCGGAAGGGGTCTTTGGGCCGGGGAGCTGTTTTTT	CASGRGLWAGELFF
TRBV27	TRBD2	NA	TRBJ2-7	TGTGCCAGCAGTTTATCGATAGCGGGGGGTTACGAGCAGTACTTC	CASSLSIAGGYEQYF
TRBV7-8	NA	NA	TRBJ2-6	TGTGCCAGCAGCTCCCGAGGGTCGGGGGCCAACGTCCTGACTTTC	CASSSRGSGANVLTF